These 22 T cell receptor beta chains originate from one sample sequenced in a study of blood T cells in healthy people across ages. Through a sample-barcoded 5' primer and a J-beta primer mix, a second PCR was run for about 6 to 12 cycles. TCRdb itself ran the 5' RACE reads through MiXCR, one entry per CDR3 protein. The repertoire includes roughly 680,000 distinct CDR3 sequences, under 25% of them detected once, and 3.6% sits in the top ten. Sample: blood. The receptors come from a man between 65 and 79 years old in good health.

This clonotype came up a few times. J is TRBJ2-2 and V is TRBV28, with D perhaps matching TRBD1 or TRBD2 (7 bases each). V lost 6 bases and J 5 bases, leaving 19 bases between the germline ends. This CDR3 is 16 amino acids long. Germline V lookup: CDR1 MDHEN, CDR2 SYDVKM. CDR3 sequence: CASSQRYRGGTGELFF. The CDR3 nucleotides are TGTGCCAGCAGCCAACGGTACAGGGGAGGGACCGGGGAGCTGTTTTTT.

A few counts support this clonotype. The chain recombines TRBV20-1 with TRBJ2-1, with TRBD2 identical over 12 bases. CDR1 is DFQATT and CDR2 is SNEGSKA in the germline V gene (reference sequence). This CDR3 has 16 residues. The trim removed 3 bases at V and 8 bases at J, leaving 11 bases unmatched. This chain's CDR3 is CSASAPTSGRLDEQFF. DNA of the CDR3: TGCAGTGCTAGTGCCCCCACTAGCGGGAGGTTGGATGAGCAGTTCTTC.

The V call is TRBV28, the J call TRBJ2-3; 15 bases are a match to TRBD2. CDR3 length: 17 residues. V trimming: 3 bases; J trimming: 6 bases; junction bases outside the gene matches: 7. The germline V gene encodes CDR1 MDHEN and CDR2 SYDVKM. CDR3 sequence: CASSFEAGTSGRDTQYF. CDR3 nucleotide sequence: TGTGCCAGCAGTTTCGAGGCCGGGACTAGCGGGAGGGATACGCAGTATTTT.

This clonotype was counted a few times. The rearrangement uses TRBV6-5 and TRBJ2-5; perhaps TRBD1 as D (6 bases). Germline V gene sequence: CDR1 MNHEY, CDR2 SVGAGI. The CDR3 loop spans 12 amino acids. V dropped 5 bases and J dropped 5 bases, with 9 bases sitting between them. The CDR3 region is CASSGTKETQYF. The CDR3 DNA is TGTGCCAGCAGTGGGACAAAGGAGACCCAGTACTTC.

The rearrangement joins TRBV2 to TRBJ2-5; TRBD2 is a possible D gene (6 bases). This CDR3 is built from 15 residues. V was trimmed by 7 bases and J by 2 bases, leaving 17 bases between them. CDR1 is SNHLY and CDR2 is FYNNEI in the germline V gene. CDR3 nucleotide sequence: TGTGCCAGCACCCCCCTTAGGGGAGGACAAGAGACCCAGTACTTC. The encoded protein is CASTPLRGGQETQYF.

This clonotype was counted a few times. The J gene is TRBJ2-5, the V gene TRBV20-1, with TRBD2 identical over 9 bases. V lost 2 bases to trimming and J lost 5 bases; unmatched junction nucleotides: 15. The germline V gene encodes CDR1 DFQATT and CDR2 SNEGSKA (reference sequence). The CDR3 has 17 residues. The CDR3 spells CSARPMILLAGSETQYF. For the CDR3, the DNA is TGCAGTGCTAGACCGATGATACTTCTAGCGGGATCGGAGACCCAGTACTTC.

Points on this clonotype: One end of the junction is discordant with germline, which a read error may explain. In DNA, the CDR3 is TGCGCCGGCAGCCCCACTCGTAGCGGGGACTATGGCTACACCTTC. Protein: CAGSPTRSGDYGYTF. This sequence joins TRBV5-1 and TRBJ1-2; D is uncertain. The germline V gene encodes CDR1 SGHRS and CDR2 YFSETQ. The CDR3 consists of 15 residues.

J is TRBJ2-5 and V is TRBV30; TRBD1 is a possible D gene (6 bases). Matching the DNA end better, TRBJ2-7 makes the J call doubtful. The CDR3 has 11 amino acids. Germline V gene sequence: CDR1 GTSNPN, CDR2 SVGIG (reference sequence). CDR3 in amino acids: CAWMDSYEQYF. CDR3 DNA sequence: TGTGCCTGGATGGACAGCTACGAGCAGTACTTC.

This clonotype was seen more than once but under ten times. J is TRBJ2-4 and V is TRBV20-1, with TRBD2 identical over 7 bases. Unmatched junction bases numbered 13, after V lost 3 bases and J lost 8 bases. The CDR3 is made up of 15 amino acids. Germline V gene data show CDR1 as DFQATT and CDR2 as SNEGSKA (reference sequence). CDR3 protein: CSASSSGEGGYIQYF. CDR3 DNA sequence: TGCAGTGCTAGTAGTTCGGGGGAGGGAGGATACATTCAGTACTTC.

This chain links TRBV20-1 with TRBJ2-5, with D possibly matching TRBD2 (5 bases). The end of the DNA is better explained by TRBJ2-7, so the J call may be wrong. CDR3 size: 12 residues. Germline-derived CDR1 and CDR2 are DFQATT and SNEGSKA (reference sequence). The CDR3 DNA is TGCAGTGCTAACGGGAATCATTACGAGCAGTACTTC. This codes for CSANGNHYEQYF.

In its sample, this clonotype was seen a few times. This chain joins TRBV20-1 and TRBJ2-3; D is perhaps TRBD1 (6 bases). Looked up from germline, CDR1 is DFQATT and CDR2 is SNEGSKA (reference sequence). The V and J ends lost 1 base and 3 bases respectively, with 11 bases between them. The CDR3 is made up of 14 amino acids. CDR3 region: CSARAGRGTDTQYF. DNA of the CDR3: TGCAGTGCTAGAGCGGGAAGGGGGACAGATACGCAGTATTTT.

The CDR3 spells CATSDSGNEKLFF. CDR3 bases: TGTGCCACCAGTGATTCGGGGAATGAAAAACTGTTTTTT. This chain links TRBV24-1 with TRBJ1-4, with D hard to call. The V end was cut by 2 bases, the J end by 5 bases, with 5 bases between. The CDR3 consists of 13 residues. The V gene's germline CDR1 is KGHDR and CDR2 SFDVKD.

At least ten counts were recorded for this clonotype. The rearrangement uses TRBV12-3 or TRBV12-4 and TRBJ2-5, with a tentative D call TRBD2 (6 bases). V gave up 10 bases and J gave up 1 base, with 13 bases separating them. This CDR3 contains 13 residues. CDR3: CATGGLPQETQYF. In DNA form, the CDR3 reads TGTGCCACCGGGGGACTTCCCCAAGAGACCCAGTACTTC.

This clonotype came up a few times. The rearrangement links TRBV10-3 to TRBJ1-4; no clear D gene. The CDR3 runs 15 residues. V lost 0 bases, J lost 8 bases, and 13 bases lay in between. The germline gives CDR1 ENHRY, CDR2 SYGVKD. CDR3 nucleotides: TGTGCCATCAGTGAGTCGGTCGGGGAATCGGAAAAACTGTTTTTT. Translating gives CAISESVGESEKLFF.

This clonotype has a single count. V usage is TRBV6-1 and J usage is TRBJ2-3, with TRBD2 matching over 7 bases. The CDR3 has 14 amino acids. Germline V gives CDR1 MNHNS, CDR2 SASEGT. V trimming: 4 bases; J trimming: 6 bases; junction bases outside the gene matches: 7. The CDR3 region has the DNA TGTGCCAGCAGTGGGATAGCGGGTCCGGATACGCAGTATTTT. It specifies CASSGIAGPDTQYF.

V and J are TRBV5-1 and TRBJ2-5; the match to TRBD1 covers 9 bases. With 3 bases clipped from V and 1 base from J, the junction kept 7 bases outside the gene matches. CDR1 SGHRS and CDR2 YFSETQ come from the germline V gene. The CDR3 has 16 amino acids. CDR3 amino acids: CASSSAGTGSQETQYF. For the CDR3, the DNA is TGCGCCAGCAGCTCGGCCGGGACAGGGTCCCAAGAGACCCAGTACTTC.

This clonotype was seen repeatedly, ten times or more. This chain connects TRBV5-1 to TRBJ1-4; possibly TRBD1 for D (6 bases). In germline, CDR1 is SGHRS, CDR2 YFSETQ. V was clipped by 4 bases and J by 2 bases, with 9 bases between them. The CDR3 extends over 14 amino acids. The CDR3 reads CASSRTETNEKLFF. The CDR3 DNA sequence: TGCGCCAGCAGCCGGACAGAGACTAATGAAAAACTGTTTTTT.

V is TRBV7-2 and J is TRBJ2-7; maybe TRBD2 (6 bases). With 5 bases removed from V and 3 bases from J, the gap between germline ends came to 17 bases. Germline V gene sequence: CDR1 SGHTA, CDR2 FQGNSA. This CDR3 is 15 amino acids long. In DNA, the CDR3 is TGTGCCAGCAGCCCTCATGCGGGACGCAACTACGAGCAGTACTTC. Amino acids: CASSPHAGRNYEQYF.

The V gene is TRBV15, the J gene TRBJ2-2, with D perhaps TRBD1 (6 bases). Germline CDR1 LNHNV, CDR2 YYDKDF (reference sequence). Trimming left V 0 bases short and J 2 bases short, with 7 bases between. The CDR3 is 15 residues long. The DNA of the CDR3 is TGTGCCACCAGCAGAGAACAGGGTAACACCGGGGAGCTGTTTTTT. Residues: CATSREQGNTGELFF.

The CDR3 is CASTDRDRGANYGYTF. The CDR3 DNA reads as TGCGCCAGCACCGACCGGGACAGGGGAGCTAACTATGGCTACACCTTC. The genes are TRBV5-1 and TRBJ1-2; 10 bases line up with TRBD1. Per germline, CDR1 SGHRS and CDR2 YFSETQ. The CDR3 covers 16 residues. The ends lost 6 bases at V and 0 bases at J; junction bases unmatched: 8.

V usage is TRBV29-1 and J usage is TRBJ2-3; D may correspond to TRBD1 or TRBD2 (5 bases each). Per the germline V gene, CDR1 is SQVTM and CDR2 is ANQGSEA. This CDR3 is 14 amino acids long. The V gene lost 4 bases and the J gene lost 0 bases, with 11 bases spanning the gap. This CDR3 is CSVAGQASTDTQYF. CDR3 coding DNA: TGCAGCGTTGCGGGGCAGGCTAGCACAGATACGCAGTATTTT.

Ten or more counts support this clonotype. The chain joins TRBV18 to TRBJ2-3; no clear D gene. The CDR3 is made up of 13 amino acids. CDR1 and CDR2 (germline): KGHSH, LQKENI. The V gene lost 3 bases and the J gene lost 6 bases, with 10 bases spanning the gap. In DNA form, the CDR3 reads TGTGCCAGCTCACCGGCCTCTGTGGATACGCAGTATTTT. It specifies CASSPASVDTQYF.